One and the same sample provided the 8 T cell receptor beta chains below, sequenced in a study of T-cell memory formation after mild COVID-19. TCRdb reprocessed the 5' RACE reads with MiXCR, giving one entry per CDR3 protein. This table has around 410,000 distinct CDR3 sequences, around 22% appearing once. The source material was PBMCs or a T cell subset sorted from them (not recorded which). The receptors here all came from an adult woman who had mild COVID-19 (a few samples of this study predate the infection). Cell type and time point are not known.

There are a few counts of this clonotype. This chain links TRBV5-1 with TRBJ1-1; D not resolved. Trimming took off 0 bases at V and 3 bases at J, with 15 bases between the two ends. The CDR3 covers 16 residues. Germline CDR1 is SGHRS and CDR2 is YFSETQ. Written as DNA, the CDR3 is TGCGCCAGCAGCTTGGGTCCCGGGGTCGGGGACACTGAAGCTTTCTTT. Translation: CASSLGPGVGDTEAFF.

This sequence joins TRBV20-1 and TRBJ1-1; D is undetermined. Germline-derived CDR1 and CDR2 are DFQATT and SNEGSKA (reference sequence). The CDR3 length is 13 residues. Trimming left V 1 base short and J 0 bases short, with 6 bases between. The CDR3 DNA is TGCAGTGCTAGAGTCACACTGAACACTGAAGCTTTCTTT. Protein product: CSARVTLNTEAFF.

The gene calls are TRBV20-1 and TRBJ1-5; the match to TRBD1 covers 10 bases. The CDR3 is 17 residues long. Germline values: CDR1 DFQATT, CDR2 SNEGSKA (reference sequence). V lost 1 base and J lost 0; bases outside the gene matches: 6. The chain's CDR3 is CSARGPGTGDSNQPQHF. As DNA, the CDR3 is TGCAGTGCTAGAGGTCCCGGGACAGGGGATAGCAATCAGCCCCAGCATTTT.

This clonotype has just a few counts. The chain recombines TRBV20-1 with TRBJ2-3; 8 bases line up with TRBD1. Germline lookup yields CDR1 DFQATT and CDR2 SNEGSKA (reference sequence). V lost 6 bases to trimming and J lost 5 bases; unmatched junction nucleotides: 10. This CDR3 region has 14 residues. CDR3 bases: TGCAGTGCCCCAAGGACAGGGCGTCGAGATACGCAGTATTTT. It is translated as CSAPRTGRRDTQYF.

The chain has TRBV4-3 and TRBJ1-4; a weak D match, TRBD1 (6 bases). V gave up 0 bases and J gave up 8 bases, with 16 bases separating them. Germline CDR1 reads LGHNA; CDR2 reads YSLEER. This CDR3 comprises 16 residues. The chain's CDR3 is CASSQDDDLRGEKLFF. The CDR3 DNA sequence: TGCGCCAGCAGCCAAGATGACGACTTAAGGGGGGAAAAACTGTTTTTT.

The V and J genes are TRBV5-1 and TRBJ1-2, with TRBD1 matching 10 bases. Germline CDR1 is SGHRS and CDR2 is YFSETQ. CDR3 length equals 15 residues. V shed 2 bases and J 2 bases; nucleotides not matched to a gene: 3. CDR3 sequence reads: CASSFPTGGNYGYTF. CDR3 DNA: TGCGCCAGCAGCTTCCCGACAGGGGGCAACTATGGCTACACCTTC.

The chain couples TRBV24-1 to TRBJ1-5, with 8 bases lining up with TRBD1. Germline CDR1 reads KGHDR; CDR2 reads SFDVKD. The CDR3 is made up of 16 amino acids. V gave up 3 bases and J gave up 1 base; unmatched junction bases: 4. In nucleotides, the CDR3 is TGTGCCACCAGTGATAGCGACAGGGGAAGCAATCAGCCCCAGCATTTT. Translating gives CATSDSDRGSNQPQHF.

J is TRBJ2-7 and V is TRBV18; TRBD2 aligns across 11 bases. From germline, CDR1 is KGHSH and CDR2 LQKENI. V was clipped by 0 bases and J by 6 bases; unmatched bases: 7. The CDR3 has 16 residues. The CDR3 protein is CASSPPALAGDGEQYF. CDR3 DNA: TGTGCCAGCTCACCACCAGCACTAGCGGGAGACGGCGAGCAGTACTTC.